The clone carrying this TCR beta chain occurred a few times. Its antigen is undetermined. This specimen comes from a study of identical twins. Notes on the study in general: Models underestimated TCR alpha sharing (out-of-frame) in monozygotic twins. Beta out-of-frame sequences displayed a weaker excess of sharing between twins. Beta clonotypes that were abundant in cord blood contained fewer insertions, a pattern absent from memory repertoires.

Each cDNA held unique molecular identifiers, and template switching gave it a universal primer site. MiXCR, run by TCRdb on the 5' RACE reads, gives a single entry per CDR3 protein. There are a few hundred thousand distinct CDR3 sequences in the sample; around a tenth occur only once, and 2.5% to 3.5% lies in the top ten. CDR1 is SGHAT and CDR2 is FQDESV in the germline V gene (reference sequence). The CDR3 has 18 amino acids. Trimming stripped 5 bases from V and 1 base from J, with 21 bases between. The data were also submitted as part of a second study, on yellow fever vaccine responses in identical twins.

The receptor was isolated from a woman aged 18-29 years in good health. Material: PBMCs. The chain joins TRBV11-1 to TRBJ2-1; TRBD1 is a possible D gene (6 bases). The CDR3 here is CASSPRGGAGWSYNEQFF. As DNA, the CDR3 is TGTGCCAGCAGCCCCCGAGGGGGTGCAGGGTGGTCCTACAATGAGCAGTTCTTC.